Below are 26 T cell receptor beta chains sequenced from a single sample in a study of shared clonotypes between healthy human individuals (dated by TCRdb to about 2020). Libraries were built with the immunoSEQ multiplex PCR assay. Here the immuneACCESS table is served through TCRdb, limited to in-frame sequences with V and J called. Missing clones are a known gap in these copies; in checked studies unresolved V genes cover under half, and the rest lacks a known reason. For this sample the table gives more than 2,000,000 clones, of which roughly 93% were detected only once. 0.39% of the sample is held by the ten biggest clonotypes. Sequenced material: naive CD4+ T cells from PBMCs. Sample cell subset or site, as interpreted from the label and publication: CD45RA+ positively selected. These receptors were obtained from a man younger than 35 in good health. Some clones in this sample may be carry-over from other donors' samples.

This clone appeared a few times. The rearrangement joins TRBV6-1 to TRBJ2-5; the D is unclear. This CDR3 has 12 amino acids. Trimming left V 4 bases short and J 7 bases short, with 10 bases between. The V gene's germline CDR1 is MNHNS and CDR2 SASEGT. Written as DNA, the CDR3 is TGTGCCAGCAGTGGCTCTGGTAGGACCCAGTACTTC. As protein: CASSGSGRTQYF.

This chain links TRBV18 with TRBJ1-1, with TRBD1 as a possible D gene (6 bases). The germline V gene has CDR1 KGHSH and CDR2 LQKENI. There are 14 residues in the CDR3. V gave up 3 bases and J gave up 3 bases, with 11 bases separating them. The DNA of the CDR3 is TGTGCCAGCTCACCTTCCGGGGGCGACACTGAAGCTTTCTTT. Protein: CASSPSGGDTEAFF.

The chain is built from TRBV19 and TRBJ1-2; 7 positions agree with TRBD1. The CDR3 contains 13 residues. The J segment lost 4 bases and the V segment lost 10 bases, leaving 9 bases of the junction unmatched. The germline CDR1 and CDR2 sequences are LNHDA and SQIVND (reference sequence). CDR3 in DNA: TGTGCCACCCGACAAGGGGGCCTCTATGGCTACACCTTC. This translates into CATRQGGLYGYTF.

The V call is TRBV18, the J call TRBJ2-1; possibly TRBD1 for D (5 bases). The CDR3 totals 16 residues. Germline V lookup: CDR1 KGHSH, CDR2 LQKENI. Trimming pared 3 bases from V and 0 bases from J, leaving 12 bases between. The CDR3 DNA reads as TGTGCCAGCTCACCGGGAACAGGAATCTCCTACAATGAGCAGTTCTTC. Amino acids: CASSPGTGISYNEQFF.

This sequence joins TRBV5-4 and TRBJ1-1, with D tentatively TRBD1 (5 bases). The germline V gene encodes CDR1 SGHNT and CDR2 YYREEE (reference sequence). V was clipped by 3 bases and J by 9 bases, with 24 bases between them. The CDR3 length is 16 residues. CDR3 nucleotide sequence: TGTGCCAGCAGCTCGGGGCCCGGAACAATGGGCCCGAAAGCTTTCTTT. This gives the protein CASSSGPGTMGPKAFF.

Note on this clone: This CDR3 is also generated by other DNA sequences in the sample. The CDR3 loop reads CASSLAGTMNTEAFF. The CDR3 DNA sequence: TGCGCCAGCAGCTTGGCAGGAACCATGAACACTGAAGCTTTCTTT. The chain is built from TRBV5-1 and TRBJ1-1, with D uncertain. This CDR3 comprises 15 residues. CDR1 is SGHRS and CDR2 is YFSETQ in the germline V gene. The ends were cut back, 0 bases at V and 0 bases at J, with 9 bases in the middle. The whole variable domain, filled in from reference TRBV5-1 and TRBJ1-1, reads KAGVTQTPRYLIKTRGQQVTLSCSPISGHRSVSWYQQTPGQGLQFLFEYFSETQRNKGNFPGRFSGRQFSNSRSEMNVSTLELGDSALYLCASSLAGTMNTEAFFGQGTRLTVV.

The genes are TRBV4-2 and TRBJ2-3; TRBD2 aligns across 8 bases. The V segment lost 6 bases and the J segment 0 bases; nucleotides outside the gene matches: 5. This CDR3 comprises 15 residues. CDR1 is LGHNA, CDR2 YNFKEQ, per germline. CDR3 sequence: CASSGAGVSTDTQYF. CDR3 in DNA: TGTGCCAGCAGTGGAGCGGGAGTTAGCACAGATACGCAGTATTTT.

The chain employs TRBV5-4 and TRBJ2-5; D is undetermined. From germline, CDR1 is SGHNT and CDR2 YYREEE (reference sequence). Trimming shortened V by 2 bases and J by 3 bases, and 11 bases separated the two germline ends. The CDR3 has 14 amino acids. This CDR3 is CASSFGTGKETQYF. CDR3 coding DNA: TGTGCCAGCAGCTTTGGTACCGGCAAAGAGACCCAGTACTTC.

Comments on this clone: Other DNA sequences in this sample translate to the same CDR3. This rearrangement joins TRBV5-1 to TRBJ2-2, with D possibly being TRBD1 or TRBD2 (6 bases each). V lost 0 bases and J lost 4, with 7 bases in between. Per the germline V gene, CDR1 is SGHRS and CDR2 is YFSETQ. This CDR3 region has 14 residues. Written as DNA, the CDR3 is TGCGCCAGCAGCTTGGAGGGGGGCACCGGGGAGCTGTTTTTT. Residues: CASSLEGGTGELFF.

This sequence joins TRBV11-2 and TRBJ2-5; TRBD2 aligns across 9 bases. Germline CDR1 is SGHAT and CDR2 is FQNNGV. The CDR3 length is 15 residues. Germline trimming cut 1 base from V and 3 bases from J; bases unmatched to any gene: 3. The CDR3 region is CASSLGPSGEETQYF. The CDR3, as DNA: TGTGCCAGCAGCTTAGGTCCTAGCGGGGAAGAGACCCAGTACTTC.

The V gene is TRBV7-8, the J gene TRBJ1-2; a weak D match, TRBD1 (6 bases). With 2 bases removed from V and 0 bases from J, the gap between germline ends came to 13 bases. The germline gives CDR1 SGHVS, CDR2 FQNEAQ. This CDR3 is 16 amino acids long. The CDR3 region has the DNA TGTGCCAGCAGCTTAAAACAGGGTCCCACTAACTATGGCTACACCTTC. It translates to CASSLKQGPTNYGYTF.

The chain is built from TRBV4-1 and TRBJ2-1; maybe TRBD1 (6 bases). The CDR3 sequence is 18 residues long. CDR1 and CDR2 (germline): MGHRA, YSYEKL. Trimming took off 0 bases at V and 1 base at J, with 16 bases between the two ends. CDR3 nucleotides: TGCGCCAGCAGCCAAGATCGGGTCAGGGGCGGTTCCTACAATGAGCAGTTCTTC. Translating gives CASSQDRVRGGSYNEQFF.

The CDR3 nucleotides are TGTGCCAGCACCGTTACGGGACTAGCGGGAGATACGCAGTATTTT. Translated: CASTVTGLAGDTQYF. The rearrangement uses TRBV9 and TRBJ2-3, with 12 bases matching TRBD2. After removal of 6 bases from V and 5 bases from J, the junction contained 7 bases not matched to a gene. The CDR3 covers 15 residues. Germline V gene sequence: CDR1 SGDLS, CDR2 YYNGEE.

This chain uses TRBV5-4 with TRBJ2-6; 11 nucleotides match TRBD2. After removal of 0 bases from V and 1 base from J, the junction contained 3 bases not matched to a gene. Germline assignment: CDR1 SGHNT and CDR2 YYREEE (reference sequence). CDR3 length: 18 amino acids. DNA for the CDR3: TGTGCCAGCAGCTTGGACTCTAGCGGGAGGTCTGGGGCCAACGTCCTGACTTTC. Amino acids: CASSLDSSGRSGANVLTF.

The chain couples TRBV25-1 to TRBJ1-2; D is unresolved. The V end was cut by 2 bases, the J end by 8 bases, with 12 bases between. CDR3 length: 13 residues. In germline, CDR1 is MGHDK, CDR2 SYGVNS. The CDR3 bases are TGTGCCAGCAGTGAAAATCCAGGAAGCGGCTACACCTTC. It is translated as CASSENPGSGYTF.

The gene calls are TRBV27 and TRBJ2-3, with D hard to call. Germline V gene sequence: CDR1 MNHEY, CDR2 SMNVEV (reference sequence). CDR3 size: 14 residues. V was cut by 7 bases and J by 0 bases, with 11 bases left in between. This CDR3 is CASTPLGSTDTQYF. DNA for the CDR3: TGTGCCAGCACCCCCTTGGGGAGCACAGATACGCAGTATTTT.

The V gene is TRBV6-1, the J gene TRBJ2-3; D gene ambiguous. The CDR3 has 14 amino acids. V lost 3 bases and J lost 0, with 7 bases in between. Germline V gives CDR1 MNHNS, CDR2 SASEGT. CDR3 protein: CASSDLTSTDTQYF. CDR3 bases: TGTGCCAGCAGTGATCTCACTAGCACAGATACGCAGTATTTT.

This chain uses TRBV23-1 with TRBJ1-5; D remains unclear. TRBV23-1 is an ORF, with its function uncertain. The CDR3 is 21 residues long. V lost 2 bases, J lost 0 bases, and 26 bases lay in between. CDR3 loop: CASSQNPRGPYNNYSNQPQHF. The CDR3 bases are TGCGCCAGCAGTCAAAACCCTCGCGGACCTTATAACAACTATAGCAATCAGCCCCAGCATTTT.

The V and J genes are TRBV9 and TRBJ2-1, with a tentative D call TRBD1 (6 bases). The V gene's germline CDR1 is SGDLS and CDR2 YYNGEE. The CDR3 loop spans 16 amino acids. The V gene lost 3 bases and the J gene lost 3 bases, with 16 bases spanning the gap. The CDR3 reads CASSAPQGLSYNEQFF. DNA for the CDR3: TGTGCCAGCAGCGCACCCCAGGGGCTGAGCTACAATGAGCAGTTCTTC.

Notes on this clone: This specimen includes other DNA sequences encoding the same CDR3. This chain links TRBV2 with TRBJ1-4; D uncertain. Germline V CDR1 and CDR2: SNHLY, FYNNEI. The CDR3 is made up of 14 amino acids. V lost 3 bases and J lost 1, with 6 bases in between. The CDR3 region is CASSDGRTNEKLFF. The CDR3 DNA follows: TGTGCCAGCAGTGACGGGAGAACTAATGAAAAACTGTTTTTT.

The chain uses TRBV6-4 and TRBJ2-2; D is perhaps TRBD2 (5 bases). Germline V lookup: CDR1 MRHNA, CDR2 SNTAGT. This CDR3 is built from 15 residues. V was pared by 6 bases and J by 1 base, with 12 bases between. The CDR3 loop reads CASRWTLLNTGELFF. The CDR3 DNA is TGTGCCAGCAGATGGACTCTACTGAACACCGGGGAGCTGTTTTTT.

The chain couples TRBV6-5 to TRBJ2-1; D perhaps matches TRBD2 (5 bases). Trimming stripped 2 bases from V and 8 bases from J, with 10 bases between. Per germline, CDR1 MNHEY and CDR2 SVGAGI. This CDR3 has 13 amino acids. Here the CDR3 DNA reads TGTGCCAGCAGTTACCGGGGTTTGGATGAGCAGTTCTTC. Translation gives CASSYRGLDEQFF.

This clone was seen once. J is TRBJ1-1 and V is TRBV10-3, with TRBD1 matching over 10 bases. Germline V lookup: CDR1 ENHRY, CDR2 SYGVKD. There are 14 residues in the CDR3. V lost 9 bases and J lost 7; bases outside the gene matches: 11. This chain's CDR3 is CAIQGGQGRFEAFF. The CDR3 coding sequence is TGTGCCATACAGGGGGGACAGGGGAGATTTGAAGCTTTCTTT.

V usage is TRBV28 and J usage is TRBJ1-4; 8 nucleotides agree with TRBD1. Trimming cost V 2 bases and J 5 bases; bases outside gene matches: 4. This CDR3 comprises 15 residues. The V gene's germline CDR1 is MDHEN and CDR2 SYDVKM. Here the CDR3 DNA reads TGTGCCAGCAGTTTAAGACAGGGGTCAAATGAAAAACTGTTTTTT. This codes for CASSLRQGSNEKLFF.

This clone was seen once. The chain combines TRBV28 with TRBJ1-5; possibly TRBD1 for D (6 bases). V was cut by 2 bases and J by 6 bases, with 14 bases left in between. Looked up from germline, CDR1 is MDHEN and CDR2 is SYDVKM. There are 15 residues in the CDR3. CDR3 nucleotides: TGTGCCAGCAGTTTAAAGGGACGGGACATTCAGCCCCAGCATTTT. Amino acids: CASSLKGRDIQPQHF.

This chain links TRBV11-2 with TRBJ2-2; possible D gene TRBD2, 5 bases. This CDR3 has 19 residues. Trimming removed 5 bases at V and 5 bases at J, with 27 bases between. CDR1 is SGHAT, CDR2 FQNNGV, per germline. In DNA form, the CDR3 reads TGTGCCAGCAGCCTCGTCCTGGCGACAACCGGGATATCTACCGGGGAGCTGTTTTTT. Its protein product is CASSLVLATTGISTGELFF.